In its sample, the clone carrying this T cell receptor beta chain was seen a few times. The antigen remains undetermined. This sample was taken from a study of response to subunit inactivated influenza vaccine. The study's findings and limits: The study's authors posited that every seasonal influenza vaccination enlists few new T cells.

TCRdb re-called the RT-PCR reads through MiXCR, storing one row per CDR3 protein. The sample includes 500,000 to 550,000 distinct CDR3 sequences, about 8% of them seen just once. This clonotype originated in a man aged 45 to 70 who received an inactivated influenza vaccine. The source material was PBMCs from blood, sampled approximately 25 months after vaccination.

The CDR3 DNA follows: TGTGCCAGCAGTTTATGGGGGGTCGCTGAAGCTTTCTTT. Protein sequence: CASSLWGVAEAFF. The chain combines TRBV12-3 or TRBV12-4 with TRBJ1-1; possibly TRBD1 for D (5 bases). The CDR3 runs 13 residues. V shed 2 bases and J shed 6 bases, with 10 bases lying between them.